The clone carrying this TCR beta chain came up once. The antigen is undetermined. The data originate from a study of cytomegalovirus exposure and HLA in healthy donors. The wider study: The 550 to 800 first-cohort repertoires and the 120 or so validation repertoires shared the same platform, a later analysis reported. Findings and limits, study-wide: A subsequent analysis found that TCR clusters from the first cohort also tended to co-occur in the approximately 110 validation repertoires, with roughly 95% of cluster scores above 0. The authors enumerated 150 to 200 TCR beta chains as linked to cytomegalovirus. The classifier reportedly diagnosed cytomegalovirus status with high specificity and sensitivity.

V was clipped by 7 bases and J by 0 bases, with 19 bases between them. The CDR3 length is 17 residues. CDR1 is MNHEY, CDR2 SMNVEV, per germline (reference sequence). Assay used: immunoSEQ multiplex PCR; TCRdb lists only in-frame clones, some missing. The data hold some 140,000 clones, with 84% observed a single time. V usage is TRBV27 and J usage is TRBJ1-5, with a tentative D call TRBD1 (5 bases). Sequenced material: PBMCs. This clonotype originated in a woman aged 25 to 45 in good health and CMV-seronegative. The chain's CDR3 is CASTPSSGGYSNQPQHF. The DNA of the CDR3 is TGTGCCAGCACCCCCTCCTCGGGGGGGTATAGCAATCAGCCCCAGCATTTT.